This is a list of T cell receptor beta chains from one sample in a study of shared clonotypes between healthy human individuals. Some clones are missing from TCRdb's copy, which holds only in-frame ones; the method was immunoSEQ multiplex PCR. The repertoire holds a few million clones, with just over 90% as singletons. The sequenced sample consisted of naive CD4+ T cells from PBMCs. Receptor source: a man aged 18-30 years in good health. Some clones in this sample may be carry-over from other donors' samples. Each CDR3 is given with its conserved first and last residue. Each record gives: D gene, J gene, V gene, clone size, CDR3 DNA, CDR3 protein. A D gene is named only where the DNA matches it firmly. Some rows mark clone size as missing; the rest say once, few, many or name a class of expanded clone.

>TRBD1|TRBJ2-1|TRBV30|NA
TGTGCCTGGGACAAGGACAGGGGCCGGGACTTCAGCTCCTACAATGAGCAGTTCTTC
CAWDKDRGRDFSSYNEQFF
>TRBD1|TRBJ1-2|TRBV6-5|NA
TGTGCCAGCAGTTACCGCGACAGGGGGAACTATGGCTACACCTTC
CASSYRDRGNYGYTF
>NA|TRBJ2-3|TRBV25-1|NA
TGTGCCAGCAGTGAATGGACGGGGAAAGATACGCAGTATTTT
CASSEWTGKDTQYF
>TRBD1|TRBJ1-1|TRBV10-2|NA
TGCGCCAGCAGTGAGCCAGGTTATGGAGCCGACAGGGGGCGTGAAGCTTTCTTT
CASSEPGYGADRGREAFF
>NA|TRBJ1-5|TRBV6-1|few
TGTGCCAGCAGGGGGGCTAGCAATCAGCCCCAGCATTTT
CASRGASNQPQHF
>TRBD1|TRBJ2-7|TRBV19|NA
TGTGCCAGTAGTCGGAGACAGGGGGAGTACGAGCAGTACTTC
CASSRRQGEYEQYF
>NA|TRBJ1-1|TRBV20-1|NA
TGCAGTGCTAGTCCTAACACTGAAGCTTTCTTT
CSASPNTEAFF
>TRBD1|TRBJ2-2|TRBV28|NA
TGTGCCAGCAGTTTGGAGCCAGGGGGCAAGACCGGGGAGCTGTTTTTT
CASSLEPGGKTGELFF
>NA|TRBJ1-2|TRBV6-1|NA
TGTGCCAGCAGTGAGAACAGCGGGTACCGGGGCTACACCTTC
CASSENSGYRGYTF
>TRBD2|TRBJ2-1|TRBV6-6|NA
TGTGCCAGCAGTAGACTAGCGGGAAATTACAATGAGCAGTTCTTC
CASSRLAGNYNEQFF
>NA|TRBJ2-6|TRBV7-2|once
TGTGCCAGCAGCTTTTTACGGAGCTCTGGGGCCAACGTCCTGACTTTC
CASSFLRSSGANVLTF
>NA|TRBJ2-5|TRBV6-1|NA
TGTGCCAGCAGTGATCCCGGGGGGCCCTCGACCCAGTACTTC
CASSDPGGPSTQYF
>NA|TRBJ2-1|TRBV7-2|NA
TGTGCCAGCAGCCCGGAGGCTAGTCGAGATGAGCAGTTCTTC
CASSPEASRDEQFF
>TRBD1|TRBJ1-1|TRBV7-3|NA
TGTGCCAGCAGCTTCTACAGGGGCACTGAAGCTTTCTTT
CASSFYRGTEAFF
>NA|TRBJ2-7|TRBV27|NA
TGTGCCAGCAGTTTATCGGTGGGTCCCGCCTACGAGCAGTACTTC
CASSLSVGPAYEQYF
>NA|TRBJ2-7|TRBV11-1|NA
TGTGCCAGCAGCTTATTCCGTACGGCCTACGAGCAGTACTTC
CASSLFRTAYEQYF
>NA|TRBJ1-1|TRBV29-1|once
TGCAGCGTTTTAAGGGGGACCAACACTGAAGCTTTCTTT
CSVLRGTNTEAFF
>NA|TRBJ1-5|TRBV4-2|NA
TGTGCCAGCAGCCAATATACGGATCAGCCCCAGCATTTT
CASSQYTDQPQHF
>NA|TRBJ2-2|TRBV7-3|NA
TGTGCCAGCAGCTTAGCGGGCGGAACGAACACCGGGGAGCTGTTTTTT
CASSLAGGTNTGELFF
>NA|TRBJ1-5|TRBV11-2|NA
TGTGCCAGCAGCTTAGACAGTTTCAATCAGCCCCAGCATTTT
CASSLDSFNQPQHF
>NA|TRBJ2-1|TRBV5-1|NA
TGCGCCAGCAGCCCGCAGCCCAACGCCTACAATGAGCAGTTCTTC
CASSPQPNAYNEQFF
>NA|TRBJ1-2|TRBV18|NA
TGTGCCAGCTCATCCCAGTTAGGCGGCTACACCTTC
CASSSQLGGYTF
>NA|TRBJ2-3|TRBV19|NA
TGTGCCAGTAGTACCGGAACTAGCTGGCCTCAAGATACGCAGTATTTT
CASSTGTSWPQDTQYF
>TRBD1|TRBJ2-7|TRBV2|NA
TGTGCCAGTAACAGGGGCTCCTACGAGCAGTACTTC
CASNRGSYEQYF
>TRBD2|TRBJ2-1|TRBV27|once
TGTGCCAGCACCCGATGGGTAGCGGGGAACAATGAGCAGTTCTTC
CASTRWVAGNNEQFF
>NA|TRBJ2-1|TRBV6-6|NA
TGTGCCAGCATATGGAGGGGGGACTACTCCTACAATGAGCAGTTCTTC
CASIWRGDYSYNEQFF
>NA|TRBJ2-5|TRBV7-3|NA
TGTGCCAGCAGCCCTAGCGTCCAAGAGACCCAGTACTTC
CASSPSVQETQYF
>TRBD1|TRBJ2-5|TRBV5-1|NA
TGCGCCAGCAGCCTCGCGGCGGGGAGCAGGGGGCTAGGAGAGACCCAGTACTTC
CASSLAAGSRGLGETQYF
>NA|TRBJ2-6|TRBV12-5|NA
TGTGCTAGTGGTTTGCTTTTTCCGGGGGAGGGACAAAAACCCTCTGGGGCCAACGTCCTGACTTTC
CASGLLFPGEGQKPSGANVLTF
>NA|TRBJ2-1|TRBV7-2|NA
TGTGCCAGCAGCTTAGGTCACGGACGGGGGCCCAATGAGCAGTTCTTC
CASSLGHGRGPNEQFF
>TRBD2|TRBJ2-5|TRBV4-3|NA
TGCGCCAGCAGCCAAGACAGGGGACTAGCGGATTCTGCGGCAGAGACCCAGTACTTC
CASSQDRGLADSAAETQYF
>NA|TRBJ1-1|TRBV29-1|NA
TGCAGCGCGGGCTTAGAGACTGAAGCTTTCTTT
CSAGLETEAFF
>NA|TRBJ1-4|TRBV19|NA
TGTGCCAGCTTACAAGGTCCACGCGAAAAACTGTTTTTT
CASLQGPREKLFF
>NA|TRBJ2-7|TRBV7-2|NA
TGTGCCAGCAGCTTAAAGCACAGTCTGTACGAGCAGTACTTC
CASSLKHSLYEQYF
>NA|TRBJ2-3|TRBV9|NA
TGTGCCAGCAGCGCCGACCCGGGGACAGATACGCAGTATTTT
CASSADPGTDTQYF
>NA|TRBJ2-5|TRBV5-4|NA
TGTGCCAGCAGCACGTACCAAGAGACCCAGTACTTC
CASSTYQETQYF
>NA|TRBJ1-2|TRBV19|NA
TGTGCCAGTAGTATGATCCAGGTGAACTATGGCTACACCTTC
CASSMIQVNYGYTF
>TRBD1|TRBJ2-7|TRBV18|once
TGTGCCAGCTCACCGGGACAGGGTGGTTCGCGGGAGCAGTACTTC
CASSPGQGGSREQYF
>NA|TRBJ1-1|TRBV5-4|NA
TGTGCCAGCAGCTTGGCCGTCGCGCGAACTGAAGCTTTCTTT
CASSLAVARTEAFF
>NA|TRBJ1-5|TRBV25-1|few
TGTGCCAGCAGTGAGGGGCAGCCGAATCAGCCCCAGCATTTT
CASSEGQPNQPQHF
>NA|TRBJ2-7|TRBV15|NA
TGTGCCACCAGCAGAGATCGGGCTGATCAGCAGTACTTC
CATSRDRADQQYF
>TRBD1|TRBJ2-1|TRBV14|NA
TGTGCCAGCAGCCAAACACCCCGGATGGGACAGGGTGTGGGGGGGCAGTTCTTC
CASSQTPRMGQGVGGQFF
>NA|TRBJ1-4|TRBV28|NA
TGTGCCAGCACCACTGCAGGGGCAACTAATGAAAAACTGTTTTTT
CASTTAGATNEKLFF
>NA|TRBJ2-2|TRBV12-5|NA
TGTGCTAGTGGTTTTGGGGCCGGGGAGCTGTTTTTT
CASGFGAGELFF
>TRBD2|TRBJ2-7|TRBV19|NA
TGTGCCAGTAGTGTGGTAGCGGGAGGTTCCTACGAGCAGTACTTC
CASSVVAGGSYEQYF
>NA|TRBJ2-1|TRBV7-6|NA
TGTGCCAGCAGCCCCCGAGGGAGACTCCTAACCTACAATGAGCAGTTCTTC
CASSPRGRLLTYNEQFF
>TRBD2|TRBJ2-1|TRBV30|NA
TGTGCCTGGAGTATAACTAGCGGATACAATGAGCAGTTCTTC
CAWSITSGYNEQFF
>TRBD1|TRBJ2-3|TRBV12-5|NA
TGTGCTAGTGGTTTGGACAGGGGGTCGGATACGCAGTATTTT
CASGLDRGSDTQYF
>NA|TRBJ2-1|TRBV9|NA
TGTGCCAGCAGCGTAGCCGACGGGAGATCGAGGTTAGATGAGCAGTTCTTC
CASSVADGRSRLDEQFF
>NA|TRBJ2-3|TRBV2|once
TGTGCCAGCGAAAGGCGGGGTTTAGATACGCAGTATTTT
CASERRGLDTQYF
>NA|TRBJ1-2|TRBV9|NA
TGTGCCAGCAGTCGAGACGGAAACTATGGCTACACCTTC
CASSRDGNYGYTF
>NA|TRBJ1-6|TRBV6-9|NA
TGTGCCAGCAGTTACAGGGTGACCAATTCACCCCTCCACTTT
CASSYRVTNSPLHF
>NA|TRBJ2-3|TRBV7-9|once
TGTGCCAGCAGCTTACTACCTCCAGATACGCAGTATTTT
CASSLLPPDTQYF
>TRBD1|TRBJ1-5|TRBV6-4|NA
TGTGCCAGCAGTGACTCGGAACTACAGGGGGAGGAAAATCAGCCCCAGCATTTT
CASSDSELQGEENQPQHF
>NA|TRBJ2-1|TRBV18|NA
TGTGCCAGCTCACCAGCGGGACGAGCTGGAAATGAGCAGTTCTTC
CASSPAGRAGNEQFF
>NA|TRBJ2-3|TRBV5-1|once
TGCGCCAGCAGCTTGGCCGCAGGATCCACAGATACGCAGTATTTT
CASSLAAGSTDTQYF
>NA|TRBJ2-7|TRBV5-6|NA
TGTGCCAGCAGCTTGGCGGGGATTTACGAGCAGTACTTC
CASSLAGIYEQYF
>NA|TRBJ1-2|TRBV6-8|few
TGTGCCGGAGTGGCAGGGGATTGCGGCTACACCTTC
CAGVAGDCGYTF
>TRBD1|TRBJ2-2|TRBV2|NA
TGTGCCAGCAGACAGGGGGTCGGGGAGCTGTTTTTT
CASRQGVGELFF